This TCR beta chain stems from a study of CD8 T cells in ankylosing spondylitis. This clonotype was seen many times. Its target is unknown. Researchers built TCR beta libraries using quantitative 5'-RACE with molecular barcodes. TCRdb fed the 5' RACE reads into MiXCR, producing one record per CDR3 protein. Of 150,000 to 200,000 distinct CDR3 sequences listed, approximately 10% are singletons. Study-level points and caveats: Earlier studies detected some motif variants in reactive arthritis synovial fluid and blood. Reports say disease-linked clones showed up significantly more in matched ankylosing spondylitis synovial fluid. Disease-associated clonotypes exhibited CD8+ identity and were relatively infrequent in peripheral blood.

This receptor was obtained from a male donor with ankylosing spondylitis or in good health (not recorded which). Sequencing was carried out using blood, either unsorted or a sorted T cell fraction (not recorded which).

CDR3 in amino acids: CASSLIRHGSTDTQYF. CDR3 coding DNA: TGTGCCAGCAGCTTGATACGACACGGAAGCACAGATACGCAGTATTTT. This sequence joins TRBV5-6 and TRBJ2-3; no reliable D call. The CDR3 sequence is 16 residues long. With 1 base removed from V and 0 bases from J, the gap between germline ends came to 12 bases. The germline CDR1 and CDR2 sequences are SGHDT and YYEEEE.